The 31 T cell receptor beta chains in this list originate from one sample, sequenced in a study of CXCR3-negative and CXCR3-positive naive CD8 T cells. Libraries were UMI-labeled 5' RACE TRB cDNA. Reprocessing the 5' RACE reads, TCRdb reports a single entry for every CDR3 protein and omits DNA. This sample contains 100,000 to 150,000 distinct CDR3 sequences. Material: naive CXCR3- CD8+ T cells from blood. Sample subset: CD45RO-CCR7+CD27+CD95- naive CD8+ T cells lacking CXCR3 (TNR3-). All receptors derive from a human donor in good health. Some clones in this sample may be carry-over from other donors' samples.

The chain employs TRBV7-2 and TRBJ2-7. Germline lookup yields CDR1 SGHTA and CDR2 FQGNSA. This CDR3 is built from 13 residues. The CDR3 loop is CATEDTRIYEQYF.

This chain connects TRBV29-1 to TRBJ2-7. The CDR3 contains 13 residues. The germline CDR1 and CDR2 sequences are SQVTM and ANQGSEA. CDR3 sequence: CSVFLRYSYEQYF.

The CDR3 here is CATSTRQGNEQFF. The chain carries TRBV15 and TRBJ2-1; the TCRdb D gene call, TRBD1, has no DNA to confirm it. Per the germline V gene, CDR1 is LNHNV and CDR2 is YYDKDF (reference sequence). The CDR3 sequence is 13 residues long.

The chain carries TRBV29-1 and TRBJ2-1. CDR1 is SQVTM, CDR2 ANQGSEA, per germline. The CDR3 sequence is 13 residues long. CDR3 residues: CSAAVDTYNEQFF.

This chain joins TRBV5-1 and TRBJ1-6; TCRdb indicates TRBD1, and absent DNA this call remains unverified. The CDR3 has 15 residues. Germline V gene sequence: CDR1 SGHRS, CDR2 YFSETQ. The CDR3 protein is CASRYDRGFGSPLHF. The whole variable domain, remainder taken from reference TRBV5-1 and TRBJ1-6, is KAGVTQTPRYLIKTRGQQVTLSCSPISGHRSVSWYQQTPGQGLQFLFEYFSETQRNKGNFPGRFSGRQFSNSRSEMNVSTLELGDSALYLCASRYDRGFGSPLHFGNGTRLTVT.

This chain links TRBV7-2 with TRBJ2-5. Germline-derived CDR1 and CDR2 are SGHTA and FQGNSA. The CDR3 is 15 residues long. The CDR3 here is CASSLAQAGQETQYF.

V and J are TRBV2 and TRBJ1-5; as DNA is missing, the TRBD1 call by TCRdb cannot be tested. The CDR3 length is 15 residues. Per germline, CDR1 SNHLY and CDR2 FYNNEI. This CDR3 is CASSEDRYSNQPQHF. The variable domain in full, completed from reference TRBV2 and TRBJ1-5, reads EPEVTQTPSHQVTQMGQEVILRCVPISNHLYFYWYRQILGQKVEFLVSFYNNEISEKSEIFDDQFSVERPDGSNFTLKIRSTKLEDSAMYFCASSEDRYSNQPQHFGDGTRLSIL.

The V call is TRBV24-1, the J call TRBJ2-1; absent DNA, TCRdb's TRBD1 call cannot be checked. CDR1 and CDR2 from the germline V gene are KGHDR and SFDVKD. This CDR3 has 15 amino acids. CDR3: CATSERNRGESEQFF.

J is TRBJ2-1 and V is TRBV3-1; TCRdb returns TRBD1, unconfirmable since there is no DNA. CDR1 LGHDT and CDR2 YNNKEL come from the germline V gene (reference sequence). This CDR3 comprises 15 residues. CDR3 region: CASSQDRGRYNEQFF.

This chain uses TRBV6-2 or TRBV6-3 with TRBJ1-3; the D gene TCRdb calls, TRBD1, cannot be checked with no DNA. Looked up from germline, CDR1 is MNHEY and CDR2 is SVGEGT. CDR3 size: 15 residues. The CDR3 reads CASSRGQGSHNTIYF.

The chain combines TRBV12-3 or TRBV12-4 with TRBJ2-2; TCRdb's D gene call, TRBD2, goes unchecked for lack of DNA. The CDR3 covers 14 residues. The CDR3 is CASRPRTSAGELFF.

The chain links TRBV6-5 to TRBJ2-7. This CDR3 region has 15 residues. The germline CDR1 and CDR2 sequences are MNHEY and SVGAGI. The CDR3 loop reads CASSYSAGSSYEQYF.

The chain employs TRBV7-9 and TRBJ1-6; TCRdb reports TRBD1, a call that lacks DNA to check it against. CDR3 length: 15 amino acids. Germline CDR1 and CDR2: SEHNR and FQNEAQ (reference sequence). CDR3 loop: CASSLPGQYNSPLHF.

The chain has TRBV5-1 and TRBJ2-7; TCRdb returns TRBD1, unconfirmable since there is no DNA. This CDR3 has 15 residues. Germline V gene data show CDR1 as SGHRS and CDR2 as YFSETQ. Here the CDR3 reads CASSLGDPSSYEQYF.

The CDR3 spells CASSHTGVASTDTQYF. The rearrangement uses TRBV12-3 or TRBV12-4 and TRBJ2-3; TCRdb returns TRBD1, unconfirmable since there is no DNA. The CDR3 covers 16 residues.

CDR3: CSVPRDHRNEQFF. The V and J genes are TRBV29-1 and TRBJ2-1; absent DNA, TCRdb's TRBD1 call cannot be checked. CDR1 is SQVTM and CDR2 is ANQGSEA in the germline V gene. This CDR3 spans 13 amino acids.

The V and J genes are TRBV5-5 and TRBJ2-3; checking the TCRdb D call of TRBD1 is not possible without DNA. The CDR3 sequence is 18 residues long. From germline, CDR1 is SGHKS and CDR2 YYEKEE (reference sequence). The CDR3 reads CASSFNTGVIWGTDTQYF.

V usage is TRBV7-9 and J usage is TRBJ2-3; the TRBD2 assignment by TCRdb is unverifiable without DNA. The CDR3 extends over 16 amino acids. Looked up from germline, CDR1 is SEHNR and CDR2 is FQNEAQ (reference sequence). The CDR3: CASSSMKALSTDTQYF.

The CDR3: CASSPDFQNIQYF. The rearrangement links TRBV3-1 to TRBJ2-4. Germline V gene lookup returns CDR1 LGHDT and CDR2 YNNKEL (reference sequence). The CDR3 runs to 13 residues. Variable domain in full (rest from reference TRBV3-1 and TRBJ2-4): DTAVSQTPKYLVTQMGNDKSIKCEQNLGHDTMYWYKQDSKKFLKIMFSYNNKELIINETVPNRFSPKSPDKAHLNLHINSLELGDSAVYFCASSPDFQNIQYFGAGTRLSVL.

V gene TRBV21-1 combines with J gene TRBJ1-3. TRBV21-1 is a listed pseudogene. The CDR3 length is 15 residues. The CDR3 loop is CASSFRVPQRNTIYF.

The rearrangement uses TRBV2 and TRBJ2-1; TCRdb reports TRBD1, a call that lacks DNA to check it against. The CDR3 loop spans 13 amino acids. The germline CDR1 and CDR2 sequences are SNHLY and FYNNEI. The CDR3 spells CASSVTGSNEQFF.

The V and J genes are TRBV29-1 and TRBJ2-1; TCRdb's D call of TRBD1 is untestable without DNA. The CDR3 runs 13 residues. The germline CDR1 and CDR2 sequences are SQVTM and ANQGSEA. The CDR3: CSVAQGAYNEQFF.

V gene TRBV6-2 or TRBV6-3 combines with J gene TRBJ2-2. The CDR3 has 13 amino acids. The germline V gene has CDR1 MNHEY and CDR2 SVGEGT. CDR3 loop: CASTLLGTGELFF.

J is TRBJ2-7 and V is TRBV29-1; there is no DNA to check the TCRdb D call of TRBD1. There are 13 residues in the CDR3. Germline loops: CDR1 SQVTM, CDR2 ANQGSEA. The CDR3 loop reads CSVALGKGNEQYF.

The rearrangement joins TRBV15 to TRBJ1-6; TCRdb's D call of TRBD1 is untestable without DNA. The CDR3 runs 19 residues. From germline, CDR1 is LNHNV and CDR2 YYDKDF (reference sequence). This CDR3 reads CATSRGARDRSQEGSPLHF.

This chain links TRBV2 with TRBJ2-3; TCRdb designates TRBD2, a call that cannot be tested without DNA. Germline CDR1 and CDR2: SNHLY and FYNNEI. The CDR3 extends over 16 amino acids. The CDR3 here is CASSAGLALSTDTQYF. The variable domain in full, with the rest retrieved from reference TRBV2 and TRBJ2-3, is EPEVTQTPSHQVTQMGQEVILRCVPISNHLYFYWYRQILGQKVEFLVSFYNNEISEKSEIFDDQFSVERPDGSNFTLKIRSTKLEDSAMYFCASSAGLALSTDTQYFGPGTRLTVL.

The V and J genes are TRBV7-8 and TRBJ2-1; TCRdb's D gene call, TRBD1, goes unchecked for lack of DNA. The germline CDR1 and CDR2 sequences are SGHVS and FQNEAQ. There are 17 residues in the CDR3. Here the CDR3 reads CASSLAGAPGPYNEQFF.

The chain combines TRBV19 with TRBJ1-1; TCRdb reports TRBD1, a call that lacks DNA to check it against. From germline, CDR1 is LNHDA and CDR2 SQIVND (reference sequence). CDR3 length equals 13 residues. The CDR3 sequence is CASRDRDTTEAFF.

J is TRBJ1-2 and V is TRBV28; without DNA, the TCRdb call of TRBD1 cannot be checked. The CDR3 totals 14 residues. The germline CDR1 and CDR2 sequences are MDHEN and SYDVKM. CDR3 amino acids: CASSFQGAFYGYTF.

The chain is built from TRBV7-2 and TRBJ2-7; TCRdb's D call, TRBD2, is unchecked because there is no DNA. The V gene's germline CDR1 is SGHTA and CDR2 FQGNSA. CDR3 length equals 13 residues. CDR3 protein: CASSLAAGGEQYF. The variable domain in full, with the rest retrieved from reference TRBV7-2 and TRBJ2-7, is GAGVSQSPSNKVTEKGKDVELRCDPISGHTALYWYRQSLGQGLEFLIYFQGNSAPDKSGLPSDRFSAERTGGSVSTLTIQRTQQEDSAVYLCASSLAAGGEQYFGPGTRLTVT.

This chain uses TRBV4-3 with TRBJ2-7. The germline V gene has CDR1 LGHNA and CDR2 YSLEER. The CDR3 loop spans 15 amino acids. CDR3 loop: CASSQGAGRSYEQYF.